The entry that follows covers one TCR beta chain sequence. The CDR3 consists of 13 residues. Germline assignment: CDR1 KGHDR and CDR2 SFDVKD. Trimming removed 3 bases from V and 3 bases from J, with 6 bases in between. This sample is part of a study of response to subunit inactivated influenza vaccine. One entry per CDR3 protein results from TCRdb running MiXCR on the RT-PCR reads. The data show 600,000 to 700,000 distinct CDR3 sequences, 12% to 15% seen once. The V call is TRBV24-1, the J call TRBJ2-3, with unresolved D. The starting material was PBMCs from blood, obtained 14 to 15 days before vaccination. This TCR was recovered from a man between 45 and 60 years old who received an inactivated influenza vaccine. CDR3: CATSDGYTDTQYF. In nucleotides, the CDR3 is TGTGCCACCAGTGATGGTTATACAGATACGCAGTATTTT.